This TCR beta chain is from a study of T cell repertoires in cytomegalovirus infection. Ten or more counts support this clonotype. Its antigen is not known. One entry per CDR3 protein results from TCRdb running MiXCR on the reads. The sample has roughly 230,000 distinct CDR3 sequences; under 25% are singletons. Findings of the study overall: Carriers of CMV plus the relevant HLA were identified by cumulative public TCR beta family frequency. The ex vivo response was dominated by HLA-C-restricted CMV-specific TCR beta clonotypes.

CDR3 length equals 13 residues. V was trimmed by 5 bases and J by 1 base, leaving 9 bases between them. Germline-derived CDR1 and CDR2 are SGHTA and FQGNSA. Sequenced: CD8+ T cells from PBMCs. The chain carries TRBV7-2 and TRBJ2-7; D is unclear. This receptor was taken from a human donor in good health (CMV status not recorded). Some clones in this sample may be carry-over from other donors' samples. The CDR3: CASSPTPSYEQYF. CDR3 nucleotides: TGTGCCAGCAGCCCGACGCCTTCCTACGAGCAGTACTTC.